This T cell receptor beta chain is drawn from a study of vaccination effects on CD4 cells after COVID-19. This table comes from immunoSEQ multiplex PCR, and its TCRdb copy is limited to in-frame clones, with some not included. This table holds 45,000 to 50,000 clones, over 50% found once. A note on this clone: Its antigen is as yet unknown.

Subsequent to a culture period of 10 days, CD4+ T cells were isolated. CDR3 size: 16 residues. Germline values: CDR1 LGHNA, CDR2 YSLEER. The junction had 5 bases not matched to a gene; V was cut back by 0 bases and J by 5 bases. This sequence was found in a human donor who received a COVID-19 vaccine. Sequenced here: CD4+ T cells from PBMCs cultured without peptide, sampled before COVID-19 vaccination. The chain carries TRBV4-3 and TRBJ2-7; 12 positions agree with TRBD2. CDR3 sequence: CASSQDRLAGADEQYF. The CDR3 nucleotides read TGCGCCAGCAGCCAAGACCGACTAGCGGGGGCTGACGAGCAGTACTTC.